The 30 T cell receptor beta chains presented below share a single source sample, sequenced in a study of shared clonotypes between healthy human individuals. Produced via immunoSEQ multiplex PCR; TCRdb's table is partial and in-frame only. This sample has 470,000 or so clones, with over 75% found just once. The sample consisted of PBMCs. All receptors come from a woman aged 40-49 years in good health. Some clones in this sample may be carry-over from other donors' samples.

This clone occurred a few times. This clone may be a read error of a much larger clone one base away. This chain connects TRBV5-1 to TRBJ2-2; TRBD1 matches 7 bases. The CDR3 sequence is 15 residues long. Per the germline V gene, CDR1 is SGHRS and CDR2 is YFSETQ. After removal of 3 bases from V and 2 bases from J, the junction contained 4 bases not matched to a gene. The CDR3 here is CASSWDSGNTGELFF. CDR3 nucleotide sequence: TGCGCCAGCAGCTGGGACAGTGGAAACACCGGGGAGCTGTTTTTT.

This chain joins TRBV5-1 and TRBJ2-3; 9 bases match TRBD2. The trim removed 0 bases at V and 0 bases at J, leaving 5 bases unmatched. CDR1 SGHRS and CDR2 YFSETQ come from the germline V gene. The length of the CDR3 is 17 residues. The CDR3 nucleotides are TGCGCCAGCAGCTTGGTTTTCGCGGGAGGGAGCACAGATACGCAGTATTTT. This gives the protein CASSLVFAGGSTDTQYF.

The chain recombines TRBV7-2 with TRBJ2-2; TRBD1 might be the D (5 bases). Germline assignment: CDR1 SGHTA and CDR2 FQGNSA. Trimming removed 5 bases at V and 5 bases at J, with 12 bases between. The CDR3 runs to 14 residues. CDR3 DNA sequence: TGTGCCAGCAGCCAGACAGCAGATACCGGGGAGCTGTTTTTT. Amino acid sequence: CASSQTADTGELFF. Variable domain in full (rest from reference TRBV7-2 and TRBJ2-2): GAGVSQSPSNKVTEKGKDVELRCDPISGHTALYWYRQSLGQGLEFLIYFQGNSAPDKSGLPSDRFSAERTGGSVSTLTIQRTQQEDSAVYLCASSQTADTGELFFGEGSRLTVL.

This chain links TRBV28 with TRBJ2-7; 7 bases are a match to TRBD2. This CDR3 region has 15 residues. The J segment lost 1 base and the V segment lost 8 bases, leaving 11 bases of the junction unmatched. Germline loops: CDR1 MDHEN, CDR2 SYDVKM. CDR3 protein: CASSKAGPTSYEQYF. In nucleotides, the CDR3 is TGTGCCAGCTCTAAAGCGGGGCCTACTTCCTACGAGCAGTACTTC. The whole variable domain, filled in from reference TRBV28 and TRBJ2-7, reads DVKVTQSSRYLVKRTGEKVFLECVQDMDHENMFWYRQDPGLGLRLIYFSYDVKMKEKGDIPEGYSVSREKKERFSLILESASTNQTSMYLCASSKAGPTSYEQYFGPGTRLTVT.

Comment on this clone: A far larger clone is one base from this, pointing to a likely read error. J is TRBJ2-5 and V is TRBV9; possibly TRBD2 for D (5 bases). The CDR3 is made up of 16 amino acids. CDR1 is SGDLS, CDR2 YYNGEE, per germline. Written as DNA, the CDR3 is TGTGCCAGCGGCGTAGGCGATAGCGACTTCCAAGAGACCCAGTACTTC. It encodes CASGVGDSDFQETQYF.

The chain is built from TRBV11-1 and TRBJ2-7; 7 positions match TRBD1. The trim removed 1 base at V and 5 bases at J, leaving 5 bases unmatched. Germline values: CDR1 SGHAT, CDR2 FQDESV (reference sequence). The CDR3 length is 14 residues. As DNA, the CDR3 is TGTGCCAGCAGCTTAGGTACAGGGGCGAACGAGCAGTACTTC. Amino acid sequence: CASSLGTGANEQYF.

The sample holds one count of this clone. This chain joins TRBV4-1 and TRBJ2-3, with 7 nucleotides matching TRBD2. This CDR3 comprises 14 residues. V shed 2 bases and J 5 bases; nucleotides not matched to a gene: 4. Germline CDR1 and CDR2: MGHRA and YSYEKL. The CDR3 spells CASSQRGRIDTQYF. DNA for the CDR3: TGCGCCAGCAGCCAACGCGGGAGAATAGATACGCAGTATTTT.

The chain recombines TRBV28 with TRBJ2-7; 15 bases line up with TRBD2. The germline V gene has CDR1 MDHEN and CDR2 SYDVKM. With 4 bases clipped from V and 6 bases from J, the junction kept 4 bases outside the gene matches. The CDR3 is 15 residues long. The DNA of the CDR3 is TGTGCCAGCAGTTCCCGGACTAGCGGGGGGGTCGAGCAGTACTTC. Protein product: CASSSRTSGGVEQYF.

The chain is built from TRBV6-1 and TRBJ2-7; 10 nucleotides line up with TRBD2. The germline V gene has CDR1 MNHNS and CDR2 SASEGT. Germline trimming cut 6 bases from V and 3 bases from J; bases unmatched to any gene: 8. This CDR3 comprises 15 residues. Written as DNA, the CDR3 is TGTGCCAGCAGCCTAGGACTAGCGGAGTTCTACGAGCAGTACTTC. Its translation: CASSLGLAEFYEQYF.

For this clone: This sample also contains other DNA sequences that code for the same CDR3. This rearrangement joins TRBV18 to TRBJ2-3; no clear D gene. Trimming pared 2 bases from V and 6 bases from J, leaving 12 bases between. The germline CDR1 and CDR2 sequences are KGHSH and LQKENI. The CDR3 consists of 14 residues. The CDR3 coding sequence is TGTGCCAGCTCACCAGTCAGCCTGGGGGATACGCAGTATTTT. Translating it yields CASSPVSLGDTQYF.

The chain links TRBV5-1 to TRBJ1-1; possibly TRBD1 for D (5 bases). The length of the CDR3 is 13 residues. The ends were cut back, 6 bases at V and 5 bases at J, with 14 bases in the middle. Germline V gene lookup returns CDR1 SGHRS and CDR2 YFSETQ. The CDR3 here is CASMRDVGTEAFF. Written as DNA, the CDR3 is TGCGCCAGCATGAGGGACGTGGGGACTGAAGCTTTCTTT.

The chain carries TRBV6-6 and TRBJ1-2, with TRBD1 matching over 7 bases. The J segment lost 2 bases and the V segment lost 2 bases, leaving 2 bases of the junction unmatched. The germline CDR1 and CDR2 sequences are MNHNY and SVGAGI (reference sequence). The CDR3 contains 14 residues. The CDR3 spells CASSYGQANYGYTF. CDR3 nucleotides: TGTGCCAGCAGTTACGGACAGGCCAACTATGGCTACACCTTC.

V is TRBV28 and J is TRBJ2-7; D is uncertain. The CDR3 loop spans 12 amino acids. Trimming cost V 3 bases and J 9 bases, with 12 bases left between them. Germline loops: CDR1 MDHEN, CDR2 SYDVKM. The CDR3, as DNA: TGTGCCAGCAGTTTGGGCCTACGTGTGCAGTACTTC. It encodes CASSLGLRVQYF.

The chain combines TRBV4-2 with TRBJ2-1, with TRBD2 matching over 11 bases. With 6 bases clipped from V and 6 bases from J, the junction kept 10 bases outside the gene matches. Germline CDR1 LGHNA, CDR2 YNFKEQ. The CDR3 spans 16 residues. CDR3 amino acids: CASRVAKTSGINEQFF. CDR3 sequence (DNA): TGTGCCAGCAGAGTTGCCAAGACTAGCGGGATCAATGAGCAGTTCTTC.

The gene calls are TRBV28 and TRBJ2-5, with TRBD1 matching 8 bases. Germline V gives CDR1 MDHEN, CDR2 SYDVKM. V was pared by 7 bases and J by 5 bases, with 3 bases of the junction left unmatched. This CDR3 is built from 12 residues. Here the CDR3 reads CASNRGVETQYF. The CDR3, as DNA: TGTGCCAGCAACAGGGGGGTGGAGACCCAGTACTTC.

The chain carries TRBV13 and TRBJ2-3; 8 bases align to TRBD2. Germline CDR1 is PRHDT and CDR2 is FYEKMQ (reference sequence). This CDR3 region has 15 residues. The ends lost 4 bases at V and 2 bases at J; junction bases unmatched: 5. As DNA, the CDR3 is TGTGCCAGCAGCTCGTATAGCGGGACCACAGATACGCAGTATTTT. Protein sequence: CASSSYSGTTDTQYF. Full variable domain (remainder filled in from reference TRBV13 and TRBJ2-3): AAGVIQSPRHLIKEKRETATLKCYPIPRHDTVYWYQQGPGQDPQFLISFYEKMQSDKGSIPDRFSAQQFSDYHSELNMSSLELGDSALYFCASSSYSGTTDTQYFGPGTRLTVL.

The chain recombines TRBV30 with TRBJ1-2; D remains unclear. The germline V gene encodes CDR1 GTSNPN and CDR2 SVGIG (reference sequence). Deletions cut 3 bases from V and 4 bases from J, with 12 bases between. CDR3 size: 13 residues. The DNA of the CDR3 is TGTGCCTGGAGAGAACCAGGAGCCTATGGCTACACCTTC. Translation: CAWREPGAYGYTF.

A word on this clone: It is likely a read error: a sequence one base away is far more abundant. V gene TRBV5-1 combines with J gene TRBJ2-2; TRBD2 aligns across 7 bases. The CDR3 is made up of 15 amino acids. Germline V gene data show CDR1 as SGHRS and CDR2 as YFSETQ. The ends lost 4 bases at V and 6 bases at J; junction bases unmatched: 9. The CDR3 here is CASSQTSLGAGELFF. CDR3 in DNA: TGCGCCAGCAGCCAGACTAGCCTCGGCGCCGGGGAGCTGTTTTTT.

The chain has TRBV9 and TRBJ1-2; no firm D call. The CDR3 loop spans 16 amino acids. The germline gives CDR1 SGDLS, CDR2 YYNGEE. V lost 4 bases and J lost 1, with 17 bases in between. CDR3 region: CASSNRASSVNYGYTF. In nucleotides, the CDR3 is TGTGCCAGCAGCAACCGGGCCAGTTCGGTTAACTATGGCTACACCTTC.

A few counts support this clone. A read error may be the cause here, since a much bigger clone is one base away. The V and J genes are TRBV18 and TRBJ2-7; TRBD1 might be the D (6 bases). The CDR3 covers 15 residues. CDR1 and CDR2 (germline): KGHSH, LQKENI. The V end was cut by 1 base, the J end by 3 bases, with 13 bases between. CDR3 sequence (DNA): TGTGCCAGCTCACCACAACCACAGGGAGACTACGAGCAGTACTTC. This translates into CASSPQPQGDYEQYF.

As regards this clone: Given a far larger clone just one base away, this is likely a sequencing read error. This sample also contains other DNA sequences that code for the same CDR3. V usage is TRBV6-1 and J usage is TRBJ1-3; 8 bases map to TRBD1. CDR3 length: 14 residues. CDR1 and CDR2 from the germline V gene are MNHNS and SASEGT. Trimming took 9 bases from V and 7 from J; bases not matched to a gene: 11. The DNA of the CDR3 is TGTGCCAGTAGACCGGGACAGGCTGCGAACACCATATATTTT. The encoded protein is CASRPGQAANTIYF.

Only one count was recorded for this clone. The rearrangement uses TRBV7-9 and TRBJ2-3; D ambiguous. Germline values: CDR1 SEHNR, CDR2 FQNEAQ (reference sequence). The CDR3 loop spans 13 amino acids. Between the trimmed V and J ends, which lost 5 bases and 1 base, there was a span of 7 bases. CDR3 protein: CASSATGTDTQYF. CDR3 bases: TGTGCCAGCAGCGCGACTGGCACAGATACGCAGTATTTT.

The CDR3 DNA is TGTGCCAGCAGGGACAGGGGGCGCCTTAGCAATCAGCCCCAGCATTTT. This codes for CASRDRGRLSNQPQHF. The rearrangement joins TRBV2 to TRBJ1-5, with 11 bases fitting TRBD1. After removal of 6 bases from V and 0 bases from J, the junction contained 4 bases not matched to a gene. The CDR3 length is 16 residues. From germline, CDR1 is SNHLY and CDR2 FYNNEI.

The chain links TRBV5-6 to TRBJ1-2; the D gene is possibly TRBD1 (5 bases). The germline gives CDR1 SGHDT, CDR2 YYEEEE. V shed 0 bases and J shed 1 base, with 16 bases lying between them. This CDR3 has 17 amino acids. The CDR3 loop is CASSLASVGGFNYGYTF. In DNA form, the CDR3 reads TGTGCCAGCAGCTTGGCCTCGGTGGGGGGATTTAACTATGGCTACACCTTC.

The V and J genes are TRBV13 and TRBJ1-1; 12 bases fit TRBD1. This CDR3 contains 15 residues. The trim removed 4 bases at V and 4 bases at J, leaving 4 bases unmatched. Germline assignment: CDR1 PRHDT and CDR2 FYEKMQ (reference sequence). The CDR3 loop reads CASSSPGQGATEAFF. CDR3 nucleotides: TGTGCCAGCAGCTCCCCGGGACAGGGGGCCACTGAAGCTTTCTTT.

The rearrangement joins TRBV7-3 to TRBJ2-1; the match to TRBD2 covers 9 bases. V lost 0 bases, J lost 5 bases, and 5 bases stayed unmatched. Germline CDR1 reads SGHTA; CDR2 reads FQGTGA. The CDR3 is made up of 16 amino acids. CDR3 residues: CASSLTSGSPHNEQFF. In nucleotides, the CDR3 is TGTGCCAGCAGCTTAACTAGCGGGAGTCCTCACAATGAGCAGTTCTTC.

The CDR3 reads CASKGLAGGNTGELFF. The CDR3 DNA reads TGCGCCAGCAAGGGACTAGCGGGAGGGAACACCGGGGAGCTGTTTTTT. The chain recombines TRBV5-1 with TRBJ2-2; 15 nucleotides agree with TRBD2. V lost 6 bases to trimming and J lost 1 base; unmatched junction nucleotides: 1. Germline CDR1 is SGHRS and CDR2 is YFSETQ. CDR3 length: 16 residues.

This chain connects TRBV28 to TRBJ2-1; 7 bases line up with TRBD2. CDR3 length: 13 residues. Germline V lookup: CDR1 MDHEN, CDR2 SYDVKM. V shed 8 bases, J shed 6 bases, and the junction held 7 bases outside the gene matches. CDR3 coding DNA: TGTGCCAGCGGTACTGGGACTATCAATGAGCAGTTCTTC. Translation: CASGTGTINEQFF. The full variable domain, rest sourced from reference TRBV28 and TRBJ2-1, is DVKVTQSSRYLVKRTGEKVFLECVQDMDHENMFWYRQDPGLGLRLIYFSYDVKMKEKGDIPEGYSVSREKKERFSLILESASTNQTSMYLCASGTGTINEQFFGPGTRLTVL.

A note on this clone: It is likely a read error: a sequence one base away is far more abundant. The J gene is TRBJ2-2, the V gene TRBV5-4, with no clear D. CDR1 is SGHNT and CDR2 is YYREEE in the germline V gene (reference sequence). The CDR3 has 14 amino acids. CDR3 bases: TGTGCCAGCGGCTTGAAAGGGCACACCGGGGAGCTGTTTTTT. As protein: CASGLKGHTGELFF. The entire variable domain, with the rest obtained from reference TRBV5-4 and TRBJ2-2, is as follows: ETGVTQSPTHLIKTRGQQVTLRCSSQSGHNTVSWYQQALGQGPQFIFQYYREEENGRGNFPPRFSGLQFPNYSSELNVNALELDDSALYLCASGLKGHTGELFFGEGSRLTVL.

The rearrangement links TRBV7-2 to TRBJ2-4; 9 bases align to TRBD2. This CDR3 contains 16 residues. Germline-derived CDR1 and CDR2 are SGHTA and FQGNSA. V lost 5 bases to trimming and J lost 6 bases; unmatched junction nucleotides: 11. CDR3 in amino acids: CASSASVAGVRNIQYF. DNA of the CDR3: TGTGCCAGCAGCGCGTCGGTAGCGGGAGTGAGAAACATTCAGTACTTC.